This T cell receptor beta chain was retrieved from a study of PD-L1 blockade in urothelial cancer. The data were produced by immunoSEQ multiplex PCR, yet TCRdb's version contains in-frame clones alone and is incomplete. In the table there are about 79,000 clones, roughly 80% of which are singletons. Regarding time point: pretreatment peripheral blood. CDR3 size: 15 residues. CDR1 and CDR2 (germline): SNHLY, FYNNEI. Trimming stripped 5 bases from V and 2 bases from J, with 14 bases between. V gene TRBV2 combines with J gene TRBJ2-3, with D possibly TRBD2 on 5 matching bases. The source was PBMCs, collected around atezolizumab (anti-PD-L1) treatment. This TCR was sampled from a man aged 35-49 years with urothelial cancer. In DNA form, the CDR3 reads TGTGCCAGCAGTCTGCGGGCCAGAAACACAGATACGCAGTATTTT. This gives the protein CASSLRARNTDTQYF.